The present T cell receptor beta chain was sequenced within a study of cytomegalovirus exposure and HLA in healthy donors. General study findings and limits: Highest at DRB1 and lowest at HLA-C, TCR association rates differed among HLA loci in a later analysis. A later analysis reportedly found fewer N-insertions in an Asian-associated ancestry cluster than the roughly 680-donor mean.

At the time of sampling, donors were nominally healthy, though unrecorded immune exposures were likely. 13 Jbeta primers and 60 Vbeta primers were used for the PCR. TCRdb's table, derived via immunoSEQ multiplex PCR, lists solely in-frame clones and lacks some. This sample's table reports some 71,000 clones. Trimming left V 4 bases short and J 4 bases short, with 8 bases between. The CDR3 has 13 residues. In germline, CDR1 is MNHEY, CDR2 SMNVEV (reference sequence). On this clone: The antigen is not known.

Source material: PBMCs. The V gene is TRBV27, the J gene TRBJ1-5; D gene ambiguous. This TCR came from a woman under 40 in good health and CMV-seronegative. The CDR3, as DNA: TGTGCCAGCAGTTCGGGAGGGAATCAGCCCCAGCATTTT. This codes for CASSSGGNQPQHF.